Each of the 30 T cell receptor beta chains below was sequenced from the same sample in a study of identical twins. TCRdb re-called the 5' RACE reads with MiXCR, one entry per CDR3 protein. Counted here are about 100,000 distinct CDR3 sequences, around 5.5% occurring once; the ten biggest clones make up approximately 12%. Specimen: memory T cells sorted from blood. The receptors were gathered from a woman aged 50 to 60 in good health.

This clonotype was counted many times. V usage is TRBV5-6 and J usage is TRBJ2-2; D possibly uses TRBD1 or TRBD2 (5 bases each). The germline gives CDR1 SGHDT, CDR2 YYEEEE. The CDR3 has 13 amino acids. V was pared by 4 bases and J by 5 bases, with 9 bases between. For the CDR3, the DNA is TGTGCCAGCAGCCGGGACGAGACCGGGGAGCTGTTTTTT. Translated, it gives CASSRDETGELFF.

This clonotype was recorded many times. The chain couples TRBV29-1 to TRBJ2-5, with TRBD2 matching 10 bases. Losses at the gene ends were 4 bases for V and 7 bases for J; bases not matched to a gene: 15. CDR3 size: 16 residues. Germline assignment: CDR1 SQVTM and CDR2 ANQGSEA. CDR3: CSVVAIASGRAGTQYF. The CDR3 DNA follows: TGCAGCGTTGTGGCCATCGCCAGCGGGAGGGCGGGGACCCAGTACTTC.

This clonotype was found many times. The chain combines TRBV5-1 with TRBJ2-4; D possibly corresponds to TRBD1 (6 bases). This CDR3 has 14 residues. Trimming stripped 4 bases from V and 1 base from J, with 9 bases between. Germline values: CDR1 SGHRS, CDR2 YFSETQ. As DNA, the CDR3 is TGCGCCAGCAGCCAGCAGGGGGCCAAAAACATTCAGTACTTC. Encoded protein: CASSQQGAKNIQYF.

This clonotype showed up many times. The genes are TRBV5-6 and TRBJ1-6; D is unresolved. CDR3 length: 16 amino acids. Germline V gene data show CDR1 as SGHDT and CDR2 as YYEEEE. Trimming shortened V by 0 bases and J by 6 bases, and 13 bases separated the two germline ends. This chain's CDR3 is CASSLGFRNSNSPLHF. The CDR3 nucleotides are TGTGCCAGCAGCTTGGGGTTCCGGAACAGTAATTCACCCCTCCACTTT.

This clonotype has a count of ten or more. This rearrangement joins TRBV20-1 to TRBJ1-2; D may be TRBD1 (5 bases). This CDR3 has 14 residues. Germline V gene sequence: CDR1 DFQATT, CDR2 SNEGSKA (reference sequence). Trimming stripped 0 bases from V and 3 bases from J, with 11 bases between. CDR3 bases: TGCAGTGCTAGAGAGATTACAGGAGACTATGGCTACACCTTC. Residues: CSAREITGDYGYTF.

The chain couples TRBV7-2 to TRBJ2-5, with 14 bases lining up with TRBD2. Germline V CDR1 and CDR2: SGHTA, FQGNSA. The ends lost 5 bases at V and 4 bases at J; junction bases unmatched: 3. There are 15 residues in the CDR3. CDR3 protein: CASSRGTSGGETQYF. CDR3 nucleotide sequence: TGTGCCAGCAGCAGAGGGACTAGCGGGGGAGAGACCCAGTACTTC.

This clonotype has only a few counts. CDR3 in DNA: TGTGCCAGCAGGCCTAGCGGGTACTCTGAGTACAATGAGCAGTTCTTC. This translates into CASRPSGYSEYNEQFF. This chain uses TRBV5-4 with TRBJ2-1; 8 bases align to TRBD2. CDR1 is SGHNT and CDR2 is YYREEE in the germline V gene (reference sequence). The length of the CDR3 is 16 residues. J lost 4 bases, V lost 5 bases, and 11 bases had no gene match.

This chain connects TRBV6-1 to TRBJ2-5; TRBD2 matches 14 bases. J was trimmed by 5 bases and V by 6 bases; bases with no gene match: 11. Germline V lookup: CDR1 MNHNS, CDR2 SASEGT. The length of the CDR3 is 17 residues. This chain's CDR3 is CASRLFGTSGSRETQYF. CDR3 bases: TGTGCCAGCAGACTCTTCGGGACTAGCGGGAGCCGGGAGACCCAGTACTTC.

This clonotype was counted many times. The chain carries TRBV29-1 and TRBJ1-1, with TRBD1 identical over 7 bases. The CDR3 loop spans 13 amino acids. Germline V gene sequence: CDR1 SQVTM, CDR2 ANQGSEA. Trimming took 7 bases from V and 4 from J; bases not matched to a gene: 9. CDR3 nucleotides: TGCAGCGCCCCAGGGGGGGCGAGCACTGAAGCTTTCTTT. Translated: CSAPGGASTEAFF.

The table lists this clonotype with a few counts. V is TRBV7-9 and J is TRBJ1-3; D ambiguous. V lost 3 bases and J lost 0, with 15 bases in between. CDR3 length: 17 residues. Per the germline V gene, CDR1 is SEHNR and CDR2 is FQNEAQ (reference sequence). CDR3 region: CASSFRADSNSGNTIYF. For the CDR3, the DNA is TGTGCCAGCAGCTTTAGGGCCGACTCCAACTCTGGAAACACCATATATTTT.

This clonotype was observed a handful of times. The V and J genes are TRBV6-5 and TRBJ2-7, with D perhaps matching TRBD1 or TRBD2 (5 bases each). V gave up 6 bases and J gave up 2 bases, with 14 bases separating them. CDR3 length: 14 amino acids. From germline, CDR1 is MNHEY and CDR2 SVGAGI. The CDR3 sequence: CASSRDGATYEQYF. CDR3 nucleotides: TGTGCCAGCAGCCGGGACGGAGCGACCTACGAGCAGTACTTC.

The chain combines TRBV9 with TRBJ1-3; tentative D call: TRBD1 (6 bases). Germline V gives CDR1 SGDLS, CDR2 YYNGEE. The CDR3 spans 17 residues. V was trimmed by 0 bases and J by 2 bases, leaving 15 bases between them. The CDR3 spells CASSVVAWQGTGNTIYF. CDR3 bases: TGTGCCAGCAGCGTAGTGGCGTGGCAGGGGACTGGAAACACCATATATTTT.

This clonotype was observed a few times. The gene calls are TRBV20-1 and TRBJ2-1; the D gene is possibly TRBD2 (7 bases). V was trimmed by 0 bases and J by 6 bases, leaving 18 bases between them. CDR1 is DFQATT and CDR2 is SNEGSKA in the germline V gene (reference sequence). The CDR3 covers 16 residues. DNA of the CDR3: TGCAGTGCTAGAGATCTTAGGGGGGAGGGCGCCAATGAGCAGTTCTTC. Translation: CSARDLRGEGANEQFF.

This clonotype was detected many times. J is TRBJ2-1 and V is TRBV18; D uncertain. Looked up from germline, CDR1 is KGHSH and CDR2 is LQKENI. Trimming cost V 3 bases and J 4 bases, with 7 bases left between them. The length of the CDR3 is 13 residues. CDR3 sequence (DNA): TGTGCCAGCTCACCCTCCGTGTACAATGAGCAGTTCTTC. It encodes CASSPSVYNEQFF. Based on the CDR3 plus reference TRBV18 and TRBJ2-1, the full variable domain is NAGVMQNPRHLVRRRGQEARLRCSPMKGHSHVYWYRQLPEEGLKFMVYLQKENIIDESGMPKERFSAEFPKEGPSILRIQQVVRGDSAAYFCASSPSVYNEQFFGPGTRLTVL.

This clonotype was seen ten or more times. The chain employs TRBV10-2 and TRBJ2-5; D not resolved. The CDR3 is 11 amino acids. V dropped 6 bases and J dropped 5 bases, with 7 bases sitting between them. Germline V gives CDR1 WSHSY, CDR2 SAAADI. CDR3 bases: TGCGCCAGCAGCTACACGGAGACCCAGTACTTC. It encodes CASSYTETQYF.

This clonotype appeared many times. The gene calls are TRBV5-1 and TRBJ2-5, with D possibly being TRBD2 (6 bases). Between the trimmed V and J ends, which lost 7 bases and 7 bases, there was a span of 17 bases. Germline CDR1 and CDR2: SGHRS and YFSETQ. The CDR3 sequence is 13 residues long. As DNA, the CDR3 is TGCGCCAGCGAAGAGGGGAGGTCAGGGACCCAGTACTTC. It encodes CASEEGRSGTQYF.

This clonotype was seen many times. CDR3 region: CSGGTDQETQYF. The CDR3 DNA sequence: TGCAGCGGGGGGACGGACCAAGAGACCCAGTACTTC. J is TRBJ2-5 and V is TRBV20-1; TRBD2 matches at 7 bases. This CDR3 has 12 residues. Germline V lookup: CDR1 DFQATT, CDR2 SNEGSKA (reference sequence).

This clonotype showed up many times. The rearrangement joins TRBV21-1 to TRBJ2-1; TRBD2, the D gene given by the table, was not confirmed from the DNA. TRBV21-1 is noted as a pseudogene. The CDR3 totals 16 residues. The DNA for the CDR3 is TGTGCCAGCACCTTACAGCGGGAGAGCTCGAGGAATGAGCAGTTCTTC. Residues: CASTLQRESSRNEQFF.

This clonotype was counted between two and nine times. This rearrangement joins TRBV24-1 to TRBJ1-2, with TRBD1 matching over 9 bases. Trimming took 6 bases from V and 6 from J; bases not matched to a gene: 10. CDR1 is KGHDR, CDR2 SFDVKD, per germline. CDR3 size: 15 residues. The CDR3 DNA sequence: TGTGCCACCAGTTCGACAGGGGGGTCGGTAGATGGCTACACCTTC. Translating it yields CATSSTGGSVDGYTF.

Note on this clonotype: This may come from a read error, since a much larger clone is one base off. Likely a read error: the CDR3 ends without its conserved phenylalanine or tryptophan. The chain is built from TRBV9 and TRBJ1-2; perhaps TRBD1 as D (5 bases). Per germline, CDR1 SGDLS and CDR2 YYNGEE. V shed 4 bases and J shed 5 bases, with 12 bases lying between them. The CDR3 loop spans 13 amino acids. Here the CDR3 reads CASSLDSQYGYTS. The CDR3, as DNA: TGTGCCAGCAGCCTCGACAGCCAATATGGCTACACCTCC.

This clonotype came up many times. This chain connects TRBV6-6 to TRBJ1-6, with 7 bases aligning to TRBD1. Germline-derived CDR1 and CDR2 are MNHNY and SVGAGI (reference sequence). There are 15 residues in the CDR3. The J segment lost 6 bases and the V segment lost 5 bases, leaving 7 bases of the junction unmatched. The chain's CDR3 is CASSGKDRTNSPLHF. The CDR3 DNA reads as TGTGCCAGCAGTGGGAAGGACAGGACTAATTCACCCCTCCACTTT.

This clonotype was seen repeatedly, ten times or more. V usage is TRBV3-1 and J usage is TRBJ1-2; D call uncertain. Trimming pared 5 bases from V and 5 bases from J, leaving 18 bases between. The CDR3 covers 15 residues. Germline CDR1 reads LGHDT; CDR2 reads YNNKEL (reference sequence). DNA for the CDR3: TGTGCCAGCAGCATTTCCAGGCTTATCAAATATGGCTACACCTTC. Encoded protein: CASSISRLIKYGYTF.

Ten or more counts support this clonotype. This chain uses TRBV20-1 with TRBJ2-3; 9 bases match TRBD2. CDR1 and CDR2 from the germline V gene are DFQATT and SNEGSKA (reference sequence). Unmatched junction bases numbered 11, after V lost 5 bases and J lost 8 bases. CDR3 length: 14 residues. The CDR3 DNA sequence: TGCAGTGCTCCCTTAGCGGGAGTGTCTGGTACGCAGTATTTT. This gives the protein CSAPLAGVSGTQYF.

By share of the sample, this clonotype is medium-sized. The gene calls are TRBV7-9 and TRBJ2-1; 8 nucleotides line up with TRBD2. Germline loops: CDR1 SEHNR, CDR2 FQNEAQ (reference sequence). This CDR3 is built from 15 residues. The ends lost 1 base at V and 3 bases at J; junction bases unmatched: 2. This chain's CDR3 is CASSLVLADYNEQFF. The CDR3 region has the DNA TGTGCCAGCAGCTTAGTACTAGCGGACTACAATGAGCAGTTCTTC. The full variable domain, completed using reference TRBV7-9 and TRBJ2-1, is DTGVSQNPRHKITKRGQNVTFRCDPISEHNRLYWYRQTLGQGPEFLTYFQNEAQLEKSRLLSDRFSAERPKGSFSTLEIQRTEQGDSAMYLCASSLVLADYNEQFFGPGTRLTVL.

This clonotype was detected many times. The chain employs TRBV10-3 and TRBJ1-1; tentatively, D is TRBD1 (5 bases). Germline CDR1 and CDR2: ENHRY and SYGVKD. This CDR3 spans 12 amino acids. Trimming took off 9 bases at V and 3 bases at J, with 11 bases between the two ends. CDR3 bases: TGTGCCATAGGTGGGGGGGACACTGAAGCTTTCTTT. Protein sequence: CAIGGGDTEAFF.

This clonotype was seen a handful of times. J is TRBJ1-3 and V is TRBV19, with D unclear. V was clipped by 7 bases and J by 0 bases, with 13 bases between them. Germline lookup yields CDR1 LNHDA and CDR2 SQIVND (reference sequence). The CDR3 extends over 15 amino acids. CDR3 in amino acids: CASTTVLYSGNTIYF. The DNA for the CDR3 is TGTGCCAGTACCACCGTCCTCTACTCTGGAAACACCATATATTTT.

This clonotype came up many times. This CDR3 reads CASSSSGASGEQYF. As DNA, the CDR3 is TGCGCCAGCAGTTCTAGCGGAGCCTCGGGAGAGCAGTACTTC. The chain combines TRBV5-1 with TRBJ2-7; 7 bases align to TRBD2. The CDR3 runs to 14 residues. Germline values: CDR1 SGHRS, CDR2 YFSETQ. J gave up 7 bases and V 5 bases, and 12 bases lay outside the gene matches.

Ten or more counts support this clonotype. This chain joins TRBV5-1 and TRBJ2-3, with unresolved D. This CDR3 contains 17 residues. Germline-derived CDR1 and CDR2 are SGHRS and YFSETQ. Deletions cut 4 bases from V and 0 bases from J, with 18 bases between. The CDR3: CASSPPGPAPSTDTQYF. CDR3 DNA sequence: TGCGCCAGCAGCCCTCCCGGGCCCGCACCTAGCACAGATACGCAGTATTTT.

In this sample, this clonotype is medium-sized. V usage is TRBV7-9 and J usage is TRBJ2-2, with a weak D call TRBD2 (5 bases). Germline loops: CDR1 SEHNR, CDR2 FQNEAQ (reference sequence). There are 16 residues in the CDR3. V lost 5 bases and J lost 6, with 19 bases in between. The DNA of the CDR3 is TGTGCCAGCAGCCCCATTCGGGCCGGGATGGCCGGGGAGCTGTTTTTT. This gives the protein CASSPIRAGMAGELFF.

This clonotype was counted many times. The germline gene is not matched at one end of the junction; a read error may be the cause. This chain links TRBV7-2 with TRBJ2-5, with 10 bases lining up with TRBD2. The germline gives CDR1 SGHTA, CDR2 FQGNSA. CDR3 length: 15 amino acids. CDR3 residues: CASSVAGGGAETQYF. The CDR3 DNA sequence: TGTGCCAGCAGCGTAGCGGGAGGAGGTGCAGAGACCCAGTACTTC.